Detailed here is one TCR beta chain. This clonotype was seen repeatedly, ten times or more. Which antigen it targets is not known. One base away there is no much larger clone; base qualities are not given. The treatment or condition label for this specimen denotes: live attenuated yellow fever vaccine strain. A standard Ficoll-Paque protocol was used to isolate PBMCs from peripheral blood. Dynabeads CD4 and CD8 positive selection kits were used to isolate CD4 and CD8 T-cell fractions. RNA was extracted with TriZol from bulk PBMCs, CD4 and CD8 fractions, and dextramer-positive and dextramer-negative fractions. The record originates from a study of T cells after yellow fever vaccination (dated 2019 in TCRdb). Regarding the research as a whole: The SMART-Seq v4 Ultra Low Input RNA kit was used to prepare libraries from fractions with low cell numbers. Bulk PBMC replicates and cell subsets were isolated from blood drawn at multiple timepoints before and after both primary and secondary immunization. Two healthy male donors, one aged 18 to 29 and one aged 30 to 39 years, were included in the cohort. To follow T-cell clones before and after both primary and booster YFV17D yellow fever vaccination, bulk TCR alpha and beta repertoires underwent longitudinal sequencing. The investigation overall reported the following: The secondary T-cell response was weaker than the primary response but faster, peaking on day 5 instead of day 15. Computational filtering was needed because FACS-sorted repertoires could contain abundant contaminating clonotypes from the bulk population. Only two donors were included in the study, so the extent to which the findings can be generalized is limited. Most clones expanded after primary vaccination were re-detected after the booster (96% of CD4 and about 88% of CD8), suggesting broad memory maintenance. A small share of clonotypes was detected in both CD4 and CD8 compartments, with the overlap likely arising from convergent recombination.

TCR cDNA was made using 5'RACE template switching, a step that added a universal primer site and unique molecular identifiers. cDNA synthesis was primed from both the TCR alpha and TCR beta constant segments. Libraries were amplified in two PCR steps, with sample barcodes and sequencing adapters added in the second step. Libraries were sequenced on Illumina HiSeq 2500 (2x100 bp) or NovaSeq (2x150 bp). In the authors' own workflow: Reads were demultiplexed and collapsed into UMI consensus sequences with MIGEC, and V(D)J alignment was performed with MiXCR. Clonotypes responding to the vaccine were identified with edgeR on replicate PBMC samples, with the criteria of FDR below 0.01 and a log2 fold change above 5 up to day 15. CD4 or CD8 identity was assigned to each bulk clonotype according to whether the clonotype was present at higher abundance in the sequenced CD4 repertoire or the sequenced CD8 repertoire. TCRdb's own reprocessing of the public reads used fastp at Q25 and MiXCR and kept productive beta chains. Each record represents a unique CDR3 protein, reported with the most common genes and DNA among its rows. The V and J calls here are based on TCRdb, not the publication. This sample has approximately 69,000 distinct CDR3 sequences in its table, and approximately 5% of those were observed once. The leading ten clones occupy roughly 2% of the sample.

The origin of this receptor is a man aged 18 to 29 who received the YFV17D yellow fever vaccine. Sample: CD4+ T cells sorted from PBMCs, taken roughly 14 days after the first yellow fever vaccination.

The CDR3 loop reads CANKPGRAQETQYF. The base sequence is TGTGCCAACAAGCCTGGCAGGGCACAAGAGACCCAGTACTTC. This receptor chain uses TRBV2 and TRBJ2-5; D gene: possibly TRBD1, on 5 matching bases. Measured from the cysteine to the phenylalanine, the CDR3 is 14 residues long. Kept here is only the CDR3 DNA, which spans 42 bases and is read in frame from base 1. The V and J ends are trimmed by 10 bases and 2 bases, leaving 17 bases between them. Taken from the germline V gene, the CDR1 and CDR2 loops are SNHLY and FYNNEI. The CDR3, completed at both ends by the reference TRBV2 and TRBJ2-5 genes, gives the full variable domain EPEVTQTPSHQVTQMGQEVILRCVPISNHLYFYWYRQILGQKVEFLVSFYNNEISEKSEIFDDQFSVERPDGSNFTLKIRSTKLEDSAMYFCANKPGRAQETQYFGPGTRLLVL.